This T cell receptor (beta chain) is drawn from a study of blood T cell repertoires in COVID-19. Whole-study context: Samples came from the United States, Italy and Spain, spanning acute and convalescent COVID-19. T cells, B-cell-depleted T cells, or PBMCs supplied cDNA or gDNA.

In the source study's methods: Amplified reference gene primers provided the basis for estimating nucleated cell counts. The protocol was immunoSEQ multiplex PCR, while the TCRdb copy is restricted to in-frame clones and leaves out a portion. The DNA gave D and trimming, while V, J and clone size come from that table. The sample consists of approximately 93,000 clones, 75% to 90% of them appearing once. CDR3 length: 16 residues. Per germline, CDR1 MNHEY and CDR2 SVGAGI. J was trimmed by 6 bases and V by 0 bases; bases with no gene match: 10. Specimen: peripheral blood. The chain uses TRBV6-5 and TRBJ1-2, with 7 bases identical to TRBD1. The TCR was taken from a human donor in a cohort sampled during active COVID-19. The chain's CDR3 is CASSYSPTVTGNGYTF. Here the CDR3 DNA reads TGTGCCAGCAGTTACTCCCCTACCGTGACAGGGAATGGCTACACCTTC.